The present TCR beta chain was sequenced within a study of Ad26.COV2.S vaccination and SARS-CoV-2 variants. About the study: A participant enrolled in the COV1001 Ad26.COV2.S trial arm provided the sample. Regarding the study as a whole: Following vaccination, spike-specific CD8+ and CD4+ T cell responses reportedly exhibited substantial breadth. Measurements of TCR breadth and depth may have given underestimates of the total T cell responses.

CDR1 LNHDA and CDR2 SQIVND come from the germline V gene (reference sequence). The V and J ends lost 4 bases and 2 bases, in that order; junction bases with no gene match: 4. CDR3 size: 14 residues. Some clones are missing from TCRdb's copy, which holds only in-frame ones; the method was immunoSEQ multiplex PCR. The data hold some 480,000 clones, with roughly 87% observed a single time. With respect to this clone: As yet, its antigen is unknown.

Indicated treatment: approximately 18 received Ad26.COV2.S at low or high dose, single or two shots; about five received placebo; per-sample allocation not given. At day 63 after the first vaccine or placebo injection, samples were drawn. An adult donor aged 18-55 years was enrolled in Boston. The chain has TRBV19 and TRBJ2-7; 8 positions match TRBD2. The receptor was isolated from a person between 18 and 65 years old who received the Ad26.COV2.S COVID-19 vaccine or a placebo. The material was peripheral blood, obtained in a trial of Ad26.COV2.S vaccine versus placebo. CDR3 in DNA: TGTGCCAGTAGTAAACCGGGACTAGCCTACGAGCAGTACTTC. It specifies CASSKPGLAYEQYF.